This entry describes one TCR beta chain. The entry originates in a study of blood T cells in healthy people across ages. Germline lookup yields CDR1 SGHVS and CDR2 FQNEAQ. Trimming pared 4 bases from V and 8 bases from J, leaving 12 bases between. The CDR3 contains 13 residues. A J-beta primer mix and a sample-barcoded 5' primer were used in a second PCR of about 7 to 12 cycles. TCRdb passed the 5' RACE reads through MiXCR, listing each CDR3 protein once. The sample carries around 1,100,000 distinct CDR3 sequences, 35% to 40% recorded once. The sequencing sample was made of blood. This chain connects TRBV7-8 to TRBJ2-1, with a tentative D call TRBD2 (5 bases). The sequence was obtained from a man younger than 30 in good health. The CDR3 sequence is CASSSLLVHEQFF. Here the CDR3 DNA reads TGTGCCAGCAGCTCACTACTAGTTCATGAGCAGTTCTTC.